The clone carrying this T cell receptor beta chain was counted a few times. The CDR3 runs 15 residues. CDR1 LNHNV and CDR2 YYDKDF come from the germline V gene (reference sequence). The ends lost 5 bases at V and 5 bases at J; junction bases unmatched: 9. The source of the sample is a study of sequential checkpoint blockade in melanoma. Study context: TCRβ was sequenced from DNA of 91 pretreatment tumors.

Method: immunoSEQ multiplex PCR; TCRdb's copy keeps in-frame clones and lacks some. The sample lists 15,000 to 20,000 clones, less than 30% seen once, with about 7.2% in the top ten. Sample treatment: randomized to nivolumab then ipilimumab (arm A) or the reverse (arm B). This receptor was obtained from a human donor with melanoma. The genes are TRBV15 and TRBJ2-4, with 7 bases that match TRBD2. Sample: tumor tissue (inferred from file names), taken from a patient given nivolumab and ipilimumab in sequence. CDR3 sequence: CATSAPAAGENIQYF. CDR3 nucleotide sequence: TGTGCCACCAGCGCCCCCGCGGCGGGAGAAAACATTCAGTACTTC. Complete variable domain (other parts from reference TRBV15 and TRBJ2-4): DAMVIQNPRYQVTQFGKPVTLSCSQTLNHNVMYWYQQKSSQAPKLLFHYYDKDFNNEADTPDNFQSRRPNTSFCFLDIRSPGLGDTAMYLCATSAPAAGENIQYFGAGTRLSVL.